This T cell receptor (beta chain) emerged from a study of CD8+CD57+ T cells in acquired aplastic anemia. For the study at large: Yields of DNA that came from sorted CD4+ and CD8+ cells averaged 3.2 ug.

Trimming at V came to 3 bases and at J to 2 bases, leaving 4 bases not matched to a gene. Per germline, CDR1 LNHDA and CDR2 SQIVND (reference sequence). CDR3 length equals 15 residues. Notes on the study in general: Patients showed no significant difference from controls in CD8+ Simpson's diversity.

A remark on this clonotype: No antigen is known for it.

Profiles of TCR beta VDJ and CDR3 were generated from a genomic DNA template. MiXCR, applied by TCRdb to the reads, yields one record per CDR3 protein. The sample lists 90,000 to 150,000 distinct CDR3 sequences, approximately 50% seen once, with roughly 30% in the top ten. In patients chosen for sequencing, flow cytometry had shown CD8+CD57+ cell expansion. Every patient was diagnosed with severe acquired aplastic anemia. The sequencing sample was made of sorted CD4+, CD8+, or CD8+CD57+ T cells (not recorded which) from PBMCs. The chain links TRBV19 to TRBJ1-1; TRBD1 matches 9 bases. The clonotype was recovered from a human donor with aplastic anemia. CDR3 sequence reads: CASSMGQGVNTEAFF. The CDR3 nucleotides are TGTGCCAGTAGTATGGGACAGGGTGTCAACACTGAAGCTTTCTTT.